This section outlines one T cell receptor (beta chain) sequence together with its context. The target antigen is unknown. The sample is drawn from a study of cytomegalovirus exposure and HLA in healthy donors. General observations from the study: The classifier reportedly diagnosed cytomegalovirus status with high specificity and sensitivity.

The CDR3 contains 16 residues. V dropped 7 bases and J dropped 5; count of bases not matched to a gene: 12. Germline V gene sequence: CDR1 SGDLS, CDR2 YYNGEE. In the PCR, 60 Vbeta and 13 Jbeta primers were used. Clones were sequenced by immunoSEQ multiplex PCR, and TCRdb holds only the in-frame ones, with some missing. In the table there are 150,000 to 200,000 clones, 75% to 85% of which are singletons. The receptor was isolated from a woman aged 45-65 years in good health and CMV-seropositive. The source material was PBMCs. This chain links TRBV9 with TRBJ2-3; 11 nucleotides line up with TRBD1. The DNA of the CDR3 is TGTGCCAGCGGGGAGGGACAGGGGGACTTGCGAGATACGCAGTATTTT. Its protein product is CASGEGQGDLRDTQYF.